This TCR beta chain was captured by sequencing in a study of type 1 regulatory T cells. The CDR3 consists of 15 residues. V lost 7 bases and J 5 bases, leaving 19 bases between the germline ends. In germline, CDR1 is KGHDR, CDR2 SFDVKD. Concerning this clonotype itself: The antigen remains undetermined.

MiXCR, applied by TCRdb to the reads, yields one record per CDR3 protein. The profile covers roughly 6,200 distinct CDR3 sequences, with roughly a third appearing a single time and about 23% taken by the ten largest. Study-wide findings and caveats: Type 1 regulatory T cells had a more restricted TCR repertoire than non-type 1 regulatory T cells.

The sequencing sample was made of cultured type 1 regulatory T (Tr1) cells, either the whole culture or a sorted fraction (not recorded which). The TCR sequence derives from a human donor in good health. V and J are TRBV24-1 and TRBJ2-5, with a weak D call TRBD1 (6 bases). CDR3 in amino acids: CATSEGGTKGETQYF. Here the CDR3 DNA reads TGTGCCACCAGCGAAGGGGGTACTAAGGGGGAGACCCAGTACTTC.